What follows is one T cell receptor beta chain and its context. The CDR3 length is 13 residues. CDR1 is LGHDT, CDR2 YNNKEL, per germline (reference sequence). V lost 1 base and J 4 bases, leaving 5 bases between the germline ends. The sample is drawn from a study of blood T cell repertoires in COVID-19. Method: immunoSEQ multiplex PCR; TCRdb's copy keeps in-frame clones and lacks some. The sample consists of around 70,000 clones, roughly nine tenths of them appearing once. Sequencing used peripheral blood. The source is a human donor in a cohort sampled during active COVID-19. The rearrangement joins TRBV3-1 (or the pseudogene TRBV3-2) to TRBJ1-3; D is unresolved. The CDR3 loop reads CASSQAPGNTIYF. The CDR3 region has the DNA TGTGCCAGCAGCCAAGCTCCCGGAAACACCATATATTTT.